These 8 T cell receptor beta chains share one sample of origin, sequenced in a study of beta chain features in type 1 diabetes. Sequencing targeted expressed TCRB transcripts, as all isolated RNA had been reverse transcribed. Here immunoSEQ multiplex PCR was the method, and the copy in TCRdb shows in-frame clones only, minus some. This sample has 900,000 or so clones, with 15% to 20% found just once. Sequences were obtained from naive CD4+ T cells from blood. The source of these receptors is a woman aged 18-35 years in good health.

The chain uses TRBV10-3 and TRBJ2-7; 14 nucleotides line up with TRBD2. V shed 6 bases, J shed 6 bases, and the junction held 4 bases outside the gene matches. Germline CDR1 is ENHRY and CDR2 is SYGVKD. The CDR3 runs to 14 residues. The CDR3, as DNA: TGTGCCATCAGCGGGACTAGCGGGAGTTCCGAGCAGTACTTC. Its protein product is CAISGTSGSSEQYF.

The chain recombines TRBV7-9 with TRBJ2-3, with 12 bases lining up with TRBD2. CDR1 is SEHNR, CDR2 FQNEAQ, per germline (reference sequence). CDR3 length: 18 amino acids. After removal of 5 bases from V and 1 base from J, the junction contained 10 bases not matched to a gene. CDR3 in DNA: TGTGCCAGCAGCCTACCTAGCGGGAGGGCCGTTGGCACAGATACGCAGTATTTT. Translated: CASSLPSGRAVGTDTQYF.

This chain connects TRBV9 to TRBJ2-1; 9 nucleotides align to TRBD2. Germline CDR1 and CDR2: SGDLS and YYNGEE. The V segment lost 7 bases and the J segment 9 bases; nucleotides outside the gene matches: 11. This CDR3 is built from 14 residues. Here the CDR3 DNA reads TGTGCCAGCTCTAGTGGCGGGAGGGCCAGTGAGCAGTTCTTC. This sequence encodes CASSSGGRASEQFF.

V and J are TRBV28 and TRBJ2-6; weak D call: TRBD2 (5 bases). The CDR3 loop spans 15 amino acids. CDR1 MDHEN and CDR2 SYDVKM come from the germline V gene. The V gene lost 7 bases and the J gene lost 1 base, with 11 bases spanning the gap. In DNA, the CDR3 is TGTGCCAGCACTTCCTCGGGGTCTGGGGCCAACGTCCTGACTTTC. This sequence encodes CASTSSGSGANVLTF.

J is TRBJ2-7 and V is TRBV5-6; 11 nucleotides line up with TRBD2. Trimming removed 3 bases from V and 7 bases from J; junction bases left unmatched: 12. Germline lookup yields CDR1 SGHDT and CDR2 YYEEEE. The CDR3 contains 16 residues. Here the CDR3 DNA reads TGTGCCAGCAGCTCAACCACACTAGCGGGAGTGTTTGAGCAGTACTTC. The encoded protein is CASSSTTLAGVFEQYF.

The chain recombines TRBV29-1 with TRBJ2-1; 8 nucleotides match TRBD2. CDR1 and CDR2 (germline): SQVTM, ANQGSEA. The CDR3 spans 15 residues. After removal of 0 bases from V and 8 bases from J, the junction contained 9 bases not matched to a gene. CDR3 DNA: TGCAGCGTTGAAGATTCGGGAGGGGTTCAGCATGAGCAGTTCTTC. Its translation is CSVEDSGGVQHEQFF.

Only a few counts were recorded for this clone. Other DNA sequences in this sample translate to the same CDR3. The CDR3 sequence: CASSFAGLAGPYNEQFF. CDR3 coding DNA: TGTGCCAGCAGTTTTGCCGGACTAGCGGGACCCTACAATGAGCAGTTCTTC. The chain joins TRBV28 to TRBJ2-1; TRBD2 aligns across 12 bases. Germline lookup yields CDR1 MDHEN and CDR2 SYDVKM. The CDR3 contains 17 residues. V trimming: 3 bases; J trimming: 2 bases; junction bases outside the gene matches: 5.

V gene TRBV5-1 combines with J gene TRBJ2-5; perhaps TRBD1 as D (6 bases). The CDR3 spans 13 residues. Trimming cost V 7 bases and J 4 bases, with 14 bases left between them. CDR1 is SGHRS, CDR2 YFSETQ, per germline. CDR3 in DNA: TGCGCCAGCCGCGATGGGGGCCGAGAGACCCAGTACTTC. It is translated as CASRDGGRETQYF.